This T cell receptor (beta chain) derives from a study of beta chain features in type 1 diabetes. Sorted populations all exceeded 95% purity. Expressed TCRB transcripts were sequenced after all isolated RNA was converted to cDNA. Sequencing was performed with immunoSEQ multiplex PCR; in TCRdb, only in-frame clones are kept and a portion is missing. The sample gives around 250,000 clones, around an eighth of which show up once; about 0.015% is in the top ten. Study results and caveats: Cells expressing TCR highly could be over-represented by cDNA sequencing. Shorter templates might be favored by PCR, equally in patients and controls. Across all four CD4+ subsets, people with type 1 diabetes showed modestly shorter TCRB CDR3s.

Remarks on this clone: Its antigen remains unidentified.

Per germline, CDR1 SGDLS and CDR2 YYNGEE. CDR3 length: 15 residues. V was trimmed by 0 bases and J by 0 bases, leaving 9 bases between them. The chain is built from TRBV9 and TRBJ1-1; D gene ambiguous. Sequenced sample: naive CD4+ T cells from blood. The clonotype was recovered from a man aged 25 to 40 with type 1 diabetes. The CDR3 here is CASSVVNSLNTEAFF. CDR3 sequence (DNA): TGTGCCAGCAGCGTAGTAAACAGTCTGAACACTGAAGCTTTCTTT.